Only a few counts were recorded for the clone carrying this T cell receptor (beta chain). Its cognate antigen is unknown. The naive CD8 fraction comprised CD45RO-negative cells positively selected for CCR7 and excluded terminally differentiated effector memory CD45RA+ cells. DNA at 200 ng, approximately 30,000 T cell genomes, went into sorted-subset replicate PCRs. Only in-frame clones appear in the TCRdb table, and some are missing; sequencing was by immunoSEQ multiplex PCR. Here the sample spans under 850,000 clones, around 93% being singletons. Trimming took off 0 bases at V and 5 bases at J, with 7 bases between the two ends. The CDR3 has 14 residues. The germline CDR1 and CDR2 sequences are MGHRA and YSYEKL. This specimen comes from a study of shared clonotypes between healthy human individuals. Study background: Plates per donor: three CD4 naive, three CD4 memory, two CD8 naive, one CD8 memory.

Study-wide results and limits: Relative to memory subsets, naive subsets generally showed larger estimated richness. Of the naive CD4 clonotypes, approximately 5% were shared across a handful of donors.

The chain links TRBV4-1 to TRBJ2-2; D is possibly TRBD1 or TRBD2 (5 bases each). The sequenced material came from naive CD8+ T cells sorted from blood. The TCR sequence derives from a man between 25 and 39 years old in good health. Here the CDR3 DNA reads TGCGCCAGCAGCCAAGAGGGGGAGACCGGGGAGCTGTTTTTT. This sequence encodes CASSQEGETGELFF.